Many counts were recorded for the clone carrying this T cell receptor (beta chain). Its antigen is undetermined. Scientists made TCR beta libraries using quantitative 5'-RACE with molecular barcodes. TCRdb reprocessed the 5' RACE reads with MiXCR, giving one entry per CDR3 protein. This sample has 200,000 to 300,000 distinct CDR3 sequences, with more than 9% found just once. This sample is part of a study of CD8 T cells in ankylosing spondylitis. Overall study findings and caveats: Reactive arthritis synovial fluid and blood previously showed some of these motif variants. Apparently characteristic of ankylosing spondylitis blood was a TCR beta motif (roughly eight highly homologous variants). In ankylosing spondylitis patients, matched synovial fluid reportedly showed significant enrichment of disease-linked clones.

There are 13 residues in the CDR3. Between the trimmed V and J ends, which lost 4 bases and 12 bases, there was a span of 20 bases. CDR1 SGHRS and CDR2 YFSETQ come from the germline V gene. J is TRBJ2-7 and V is TRBV5-1, with no clear D. The source of this sequence is a male donor with ankylosing spondylitis or in good health (not recorded which). Sequences were obtained from blood, either unsorted or a sorted T cell fraction (not recorded which). The CDR3 nucleotides read TGCGCCAGCAGCCCGGCGTCGGATACCAAGGTGTACTTC. Its translation: CASSPASDTKVYF. The full variable domain, rest sourced from reference TRBV5-1 and TRBJ2-7, is KAGVTQTPRYLIKTRGQQVTLSCSPISGHRSVSWYQQTPGQGLQFLFEYFSETQRNKGNFPGRFSGRQFSNSRSEMNVSTLELGDSALYLCASSPASDTKVYFGPGTRLTVT.